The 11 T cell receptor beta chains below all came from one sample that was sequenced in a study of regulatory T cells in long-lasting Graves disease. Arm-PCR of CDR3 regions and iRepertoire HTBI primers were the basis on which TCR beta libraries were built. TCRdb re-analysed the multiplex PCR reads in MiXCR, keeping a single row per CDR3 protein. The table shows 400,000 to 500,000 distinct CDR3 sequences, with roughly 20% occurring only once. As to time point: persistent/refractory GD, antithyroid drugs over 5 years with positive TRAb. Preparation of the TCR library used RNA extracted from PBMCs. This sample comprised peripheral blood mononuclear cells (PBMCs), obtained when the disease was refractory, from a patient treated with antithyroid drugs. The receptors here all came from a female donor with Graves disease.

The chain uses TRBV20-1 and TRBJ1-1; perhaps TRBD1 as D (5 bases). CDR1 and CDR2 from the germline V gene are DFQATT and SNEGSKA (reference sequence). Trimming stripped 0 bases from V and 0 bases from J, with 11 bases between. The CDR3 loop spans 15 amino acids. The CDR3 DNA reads TGCAGTGCTAGAGACAGGGTTCGAATGAACACTGAAGCTTTCTTT. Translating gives CSARDRVRMNTEAFF.

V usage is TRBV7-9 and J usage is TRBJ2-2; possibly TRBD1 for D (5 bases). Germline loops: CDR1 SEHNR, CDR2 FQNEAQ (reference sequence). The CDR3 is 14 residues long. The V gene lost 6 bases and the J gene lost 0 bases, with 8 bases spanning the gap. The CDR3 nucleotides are TGTGCCAGCAGATCACAGGCGAACACCGGGGAGCTGTTTTTT. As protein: CASRSQANTGELFF.

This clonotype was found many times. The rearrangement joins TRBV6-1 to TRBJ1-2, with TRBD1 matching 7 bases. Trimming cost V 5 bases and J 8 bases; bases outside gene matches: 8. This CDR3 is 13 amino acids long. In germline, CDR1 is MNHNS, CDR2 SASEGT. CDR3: CASSPQGGGGYTF. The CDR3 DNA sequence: TGTGCCAGCAGTCCCCAGGGGGGAGGGGGCTACACCTTC.

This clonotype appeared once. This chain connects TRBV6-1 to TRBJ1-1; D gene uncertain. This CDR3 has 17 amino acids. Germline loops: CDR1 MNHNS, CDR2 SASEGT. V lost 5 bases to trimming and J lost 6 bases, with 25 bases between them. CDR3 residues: CASSPTLVGKSRAEAFF. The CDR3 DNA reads TGTGCCAGCAGTCCTACGTTAGTGGGAAAGTCGAGGGCTGAAGCTTTCTTT.

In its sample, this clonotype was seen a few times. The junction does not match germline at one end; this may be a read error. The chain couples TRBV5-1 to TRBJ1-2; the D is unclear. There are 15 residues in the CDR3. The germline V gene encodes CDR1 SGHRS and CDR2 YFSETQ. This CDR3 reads CASSLFGLGDYGYTF. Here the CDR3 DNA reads TGTGCCAGCAGCTTGTTCGGCCTTGGGGACTATGGCTACACCTTC.

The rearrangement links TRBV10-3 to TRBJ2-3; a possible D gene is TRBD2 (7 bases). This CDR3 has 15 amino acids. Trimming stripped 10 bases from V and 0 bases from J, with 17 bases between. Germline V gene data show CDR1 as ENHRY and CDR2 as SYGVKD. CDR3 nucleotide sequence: TGTGCCAGCAGGGGTAGCGGGCCTAGCACAGATACGCAGTATTTT. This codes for CASRGSGPSTDTQYF.

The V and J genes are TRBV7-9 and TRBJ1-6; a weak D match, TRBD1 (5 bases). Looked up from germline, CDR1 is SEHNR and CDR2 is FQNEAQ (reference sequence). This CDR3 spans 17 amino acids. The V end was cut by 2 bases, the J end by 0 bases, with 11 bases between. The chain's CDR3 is CASSLWGVGSYNSPLHF. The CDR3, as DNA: TGTGCCAGCAGCTTATGGGGGGTCGGCTCCTATAATTCACCCCTCCACTTT.

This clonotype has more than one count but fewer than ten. The CDR3 DNA reads TGTGCCAGCAGCTCCGGGACCCCTTACAATGAGCAGTTCTTC. This sequence encodes CASSSGTPYNEQFF. The J gene is TRBJ2-1, the V gene TRBV12-3 or TRBV12-4, with D perhaps TRBD1 or TRBD2 (5 bases each). This CDR3 contains 14 residues. V gave up 6 bases and J gave up 4 bases, with 13 bases separating them.

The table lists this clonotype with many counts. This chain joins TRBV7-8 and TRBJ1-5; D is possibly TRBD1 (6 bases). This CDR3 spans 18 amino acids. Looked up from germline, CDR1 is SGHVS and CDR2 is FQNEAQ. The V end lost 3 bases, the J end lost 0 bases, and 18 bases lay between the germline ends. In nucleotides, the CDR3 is TGTGCCAGCAGCTTCGACAGGACAACTCCCTATAGCAATCAGCCCCAGCATTTT. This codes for CASSFDRTTPYSNQPQHF. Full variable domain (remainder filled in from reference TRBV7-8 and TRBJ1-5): GAGVSQSPRYKVAKRGQDVALRCDPISGHVSLFWYQQALGQGPEFLTYFQNEAQLDKSGLPSDRFFAERPEGSVSTLKIQRTQQEDSAVYLCASSFDRTTPYSNQPQHFGDGTRLSIL.

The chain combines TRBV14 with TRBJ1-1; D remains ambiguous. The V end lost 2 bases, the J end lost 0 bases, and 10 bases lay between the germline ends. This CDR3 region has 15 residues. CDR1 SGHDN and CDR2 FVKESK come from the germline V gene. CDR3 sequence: CASSQFSLMNTEAFF. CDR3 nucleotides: TGTGCCAGCAGCCAATTCAGTTTGATGAACACTGAAGCTTTCTTT.

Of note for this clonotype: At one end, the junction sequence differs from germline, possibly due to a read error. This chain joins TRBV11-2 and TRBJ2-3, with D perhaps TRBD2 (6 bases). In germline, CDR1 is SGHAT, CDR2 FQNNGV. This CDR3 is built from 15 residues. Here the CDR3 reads CASSLVGGAGDAQYF. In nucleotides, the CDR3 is TGTGCCAGCAGCTTAGTCGGGGGAGCCGGAGATGCGCAGTATTTT.